This TCR beta chain is from a study of T cell changes during pregnancy in multiple sclerosis. Here immunoSEQ multiplex PCR was the method, and the copy in TCRdb shows in-frame clones only, minus some. Here the sample spans 30,000 to 35,000 clones, around 88% being singletons. The CDR3 contains 15 residues. CDR1 SGHRS and CDR2 YFSETQ come from the germline V gene. V trimming: 6 bases; J trimming: 5 bases; junction bases outside the gene matches: 6. The TCR sequence derives from a female donor in good health, enrolled as a control in a pregnancy study. The source material was CD4+ T cells from peripheral blood mononuclear cells, sampled in the first trimester of pregnancy. The rearrangement uses TRBV5-1 and TRBJ2-5; 14 nucleotides line up with TRBD2. CDR3 region: CASKTSGGGMETQYF. The CDR3 coding sequence is TGCGCCAGCAAGACTAGCGGGGGGGGTATGGAGACCCAGTACTTC.